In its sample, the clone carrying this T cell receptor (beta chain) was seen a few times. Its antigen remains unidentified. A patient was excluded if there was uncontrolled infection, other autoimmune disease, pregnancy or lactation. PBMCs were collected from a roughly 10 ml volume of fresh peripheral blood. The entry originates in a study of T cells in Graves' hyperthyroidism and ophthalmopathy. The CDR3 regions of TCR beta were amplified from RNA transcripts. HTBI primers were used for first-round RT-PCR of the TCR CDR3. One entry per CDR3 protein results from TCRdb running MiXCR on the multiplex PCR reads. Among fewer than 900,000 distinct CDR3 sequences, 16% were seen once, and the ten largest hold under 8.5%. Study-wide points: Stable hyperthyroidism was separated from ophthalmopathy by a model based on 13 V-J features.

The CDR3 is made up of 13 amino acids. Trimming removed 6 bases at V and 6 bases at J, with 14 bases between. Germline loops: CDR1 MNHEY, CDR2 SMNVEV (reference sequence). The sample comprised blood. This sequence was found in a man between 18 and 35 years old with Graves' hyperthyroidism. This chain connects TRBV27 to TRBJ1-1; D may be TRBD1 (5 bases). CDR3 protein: CASSPILGAEAFF. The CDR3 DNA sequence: TGTGCCAGCAGCCCAATACTGGGGGCTGAAGCTTTCTTT.